The following is a TCR beta chain sequence with its context. The sample belongs to a study of blood T cell repertoires in COVID-19. Repertoires were generated with immunoSEQ multiplex PCR, while TCRdb's copy carries only in-frame clones and drops some. Among 250,000 to 350,000 clones listed, more than 85% were seen once. Germline-derived CDR1 and CDR2 are SGHVS and FNYEAQ. The CDR3 is 15 amino acids. V was pared by 3 bases and J by 6 bases, with 5 bases of the junction left unmatched. Participants had their cohort set by participant-reported clinical history. This rearrangement joins TRBV7-6 to TRBJ1-6; 7 nucleotides match TRBD1. Sequenced sample: PBMCs or T cells enriched from blood (not recorded which). The receptor was isolated from a woman aged 25-40 years who had recovered from COVID-19. As DNA, the CDR3 is TGTGCCAGCAGCTTGGAGACAGGGACTAATTCACCCCTCCACTTT. This sequence encodes CASSLETGTNSPLHF.